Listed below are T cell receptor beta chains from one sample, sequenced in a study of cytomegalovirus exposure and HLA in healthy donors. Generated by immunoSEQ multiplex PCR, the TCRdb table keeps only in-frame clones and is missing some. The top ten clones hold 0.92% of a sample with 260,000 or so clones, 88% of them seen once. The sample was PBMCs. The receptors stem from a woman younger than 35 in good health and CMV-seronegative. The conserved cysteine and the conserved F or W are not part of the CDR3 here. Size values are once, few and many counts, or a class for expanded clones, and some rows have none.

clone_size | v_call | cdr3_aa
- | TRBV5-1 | ASSPRAAYEQY
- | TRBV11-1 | ASSLVRQGTEAF
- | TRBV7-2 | ASSLRGGKTGELF
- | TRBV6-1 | ASSESGQNQPQH
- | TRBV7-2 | ASSPWQQETQY
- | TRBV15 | ATSPGQGSYNEQF
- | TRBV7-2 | ASTPGWGSYEQY
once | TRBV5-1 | ASSIGQLTFLNTEAF
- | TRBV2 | ASSERTGGVSYEQY
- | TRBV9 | ASSVSSGSRYNEQF
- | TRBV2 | ASRTGGLNTGELF
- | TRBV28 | ASTPQRGPGQETQY
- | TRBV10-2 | ASTRDSIYNEQF
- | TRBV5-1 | ASSYGGADQPQH
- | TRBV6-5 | ASSYSGTGGRETQY
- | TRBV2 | ASTRTGVLNEKLF
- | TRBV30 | AWSFRQGGTEAF
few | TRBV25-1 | ASREDSLHSPLH
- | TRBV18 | ASSRTSIHEQY
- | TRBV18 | ASSPRRDPSGTQY
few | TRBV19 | ASSMVEGTEAF
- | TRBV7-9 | ASSPRTGHTQY
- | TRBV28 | ASSRGWGTDTQY
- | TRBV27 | ASSYTGGGYNEQF
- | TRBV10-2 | ASRGQGTEAF
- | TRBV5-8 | ASSRTRDIGTYEQY
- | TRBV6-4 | ASSDSPTENSYEQY
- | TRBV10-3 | AITNLLAGGGNEQF
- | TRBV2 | ASSEARGSTEAF
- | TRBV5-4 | ASSLGGPGYGYT
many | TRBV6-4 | ASSDSSAGSYNEQF
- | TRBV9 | ASSVVELADYNEQF
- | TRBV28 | ASSLGASGGDEQF
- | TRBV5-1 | ASSPGQGGTGELF
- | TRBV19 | ASSSGRTGWDNEQF
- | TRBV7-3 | ASSLTGAGGSEQY
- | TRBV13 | ASSLEGTRQAPRPYGYT